This TCR beta chain was retrieved from a study of T cells expressing NK-cell markers. Looked up from germline, CDR1 is DFQATT and CDR2 is SNEGSKA (reference sequence). CDR3 size: 13 residues. TCRdb reprocessed the 5' RACE reads, with one entry per CDR3 protein and no DNA. The sample features a few hundred thousand distinct CDR3 sequences, with under 6.5% in its top ten. The source of this sequence is a man aged 18 to 69 in good health. The chain is built from TRBV20-1 and TRBJ2-5. The material sequenced was blood T cells: a sorted CD56 or NKG2C T cell subset, CD4+ or CD8+ T cells, or bulk PBMC T cells (not recorded which). The CDR3 region is CSARDRFVETQYF.